What follows are 8 T cell receptor beta chains derived from one specimen sequenced in a study of T cell repertoires in cytomegalovirus infection. TCRdb used MiXCR to reprocess the reads, holding one entry per CDR3 protein. The sample has approximately 70,000 distinct CDR3 sequences, 20% seen once. Their cognate antigens are unknown. This sample comprised CD8+ T cells from cultured PBMCs, obtained from culture after CMV antigen stimulation. These receptor sequences come from a human donor in good health (CMV status not recorded). Some clones in this sample may be carry-over from other donors' samples.

In nucleotides, the CDR3 is TGCGCCAGCACGAACCCATCGGAAGGAGGCGAGCAGTACTTC. Its protein product is CASTNPSEGGEQYF. This rearrangement joins TRBV5-1 to TRBJ2-7, with TRBD2 as a possible D gene (5 bases). V was cut by 6 bases and J by 6 bases, with 19 bases left in between. The CDR3 contains 14 residues. Germline V gene sequence: CDR1 SGHRS, CDR2 YFSETQ.

The V and J genes are TRBV6-8 and TRBJ1-2; the D gene is possibly TRBD1 (6 bases). This CDR3 region has 13 residues. The V end was cut by 5 bases, the J end by 6 bases, with 13 bases between. The germline CDR1 and CDR2 sequences are MNHGY and SAAAGT. The CDR3 DNA reads TGTGCCAGCAGTCCGCGGCAGGGGAATGGCTACACCTTC. Residues: CASSPRQGNGYTF.

This clonotype was picked up a small number of times. J is TRBJ1-6 and V is TRBV7-8; TRBD1 matches at 10 bases. Germline trimming cut 5 bases from V and 9 bases from J; bases unmatched to any gene: 7. CDR1 and CDR2 from the germline V gene are SGHVS and FQNEAQ. This CDR3 has 15 residues. The CDR3 nucleotides are TGTGCCAGCAGCCCCGGACAGGGGGTATTTTCACCCCTCCACTTT. Its protein is CASSPGQGVFSPLHF.

The rearrangement joins TRBV6-2 or TRBV6-3 to TRBJ1-2; TRBD1 might be the D (6 bases). Germline V gene sequence: CDR1 MNHEY, CDR2 SVGEGT. The V end lost 0 bases, the J end lost 5 bases, and 10 bases lay between the germline ends. The CDR3 spans 14 residues. CDR3 amino acids: CASSYSWTEYGYTF. The CDR3 nucleotides are TGTGCCAGCAGTTACTCGTGGACAGAGTATGGCTACACCTTC.

V gene TRBV11-2 combines with J gene TRBJ2-1, with D tentatively TRBD1 or TRBD2 (5 bases each). CDR1 SGHAT and CDR2 FQNNGV come from the germline V gene. This CDR3 is 15 amino acids long. Trimming left V 3 bases short and J 0 bases short, with 9 bases between. Written as DNA, the CDR3 is TGTGCCAGCAGCTTTCGGGGCAGCTCCTACAATGAGCAGTTCTTC. This encodes CASSFRGSSYNEQFF.

In its sample, this clonotype was seen a few times. This chain joins TRBV4-1 and TRBJ1-5, with TRBD1 as a possible D gene (5 bases). CDR3 size: 16 residues. Germline CDR1 reads MGHRA; CDR2 reads YSYEKL. V lost 1 base to trimming and J lost 1 base, with 11 bases between them. The CDR3 coding sequence is TGCGCCAGCAGCCAAGGTACAGGTGTGAGCAATCAGCCCCAGCATTTT. This encodes CASSQGTGVSNQPQHF.

V gene TRBV6-1 combines with J gene TRBJ2-2; TRBD1 might be the D (6 bases). Germline assignment: CDR1 MNHNS and CDR2 SASEGT. The length of the CDR3 is 15 residues. V gave up 7 bases and J gave up 7 bases, with 19 bases separating them. The CDR3 protein is CASTHLPGVGGELFF. The CDR3 DNA is TGTGCCAGCACTCACTTACCAGGGGTGGGCGGGGAGCTGTTTTTT.

This clonotype was counted a few times. The V call is TRBV6-5, the J call TRBJ2-1; D unresolved. CDR3 length equals 13 residues. V gave up 2 bases and J gave up 9 bases, with 11 bases separating them. The germline CDR1 and CDR2 sequences are MNHEY and SVGAGI. This CDR3 reads CASSYTPNTEQFF. The CDR3 nucleotides are TGTGCCAGCAGTTACACTCCGAACACTGAGCAGTTCTTC.